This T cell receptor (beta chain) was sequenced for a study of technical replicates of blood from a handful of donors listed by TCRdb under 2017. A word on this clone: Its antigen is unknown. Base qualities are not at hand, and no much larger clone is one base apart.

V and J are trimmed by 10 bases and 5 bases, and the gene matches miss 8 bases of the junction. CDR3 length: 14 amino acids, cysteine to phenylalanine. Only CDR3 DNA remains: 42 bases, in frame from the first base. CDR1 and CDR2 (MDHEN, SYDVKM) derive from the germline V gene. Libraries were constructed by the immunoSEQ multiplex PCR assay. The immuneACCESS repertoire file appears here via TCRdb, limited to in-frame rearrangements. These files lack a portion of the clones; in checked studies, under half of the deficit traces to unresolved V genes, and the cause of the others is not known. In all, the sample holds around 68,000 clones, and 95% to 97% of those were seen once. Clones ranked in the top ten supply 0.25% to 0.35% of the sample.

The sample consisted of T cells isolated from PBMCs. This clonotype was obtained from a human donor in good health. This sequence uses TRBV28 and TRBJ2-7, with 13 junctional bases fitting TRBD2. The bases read TGTGCCACAACGGGACTAGCGGGATATCACGAGCAGTACTTC. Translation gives CATTGLAGYHEQYF.